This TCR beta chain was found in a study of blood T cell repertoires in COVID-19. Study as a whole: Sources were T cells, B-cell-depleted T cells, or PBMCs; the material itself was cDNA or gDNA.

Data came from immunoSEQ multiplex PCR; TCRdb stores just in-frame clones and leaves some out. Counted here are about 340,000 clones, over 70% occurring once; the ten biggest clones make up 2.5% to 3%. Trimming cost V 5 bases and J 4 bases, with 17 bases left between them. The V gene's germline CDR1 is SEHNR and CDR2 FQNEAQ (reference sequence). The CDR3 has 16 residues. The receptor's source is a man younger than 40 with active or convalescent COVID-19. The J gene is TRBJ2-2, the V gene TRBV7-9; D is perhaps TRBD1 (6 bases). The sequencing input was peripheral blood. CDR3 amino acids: CASSAPRGSSTGELFF. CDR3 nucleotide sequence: TGTGCCAGCAGCGCCCCTAGGGGGTCGAGCACCGGGGAGCTGTTTTTT. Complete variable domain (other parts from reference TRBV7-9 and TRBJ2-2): DTGVSQNPRHKITKRGQNVTFRCDPISEHNRLYWYRQTLGQGPEFLTYFQNEAQLEKSRLLSDRFSAERPKGSFSTLEIQRTEQGDSAMYLCASSAPRGSSTGELFFGEGSRLTVL.